A selection of T cell receptor beta chains follows, all from one sample in a study of cytomegalovirus exposure and HLA in healthy donors. The repertoire was sequenced with immunoSEQ multiplex PCR; TCRdb's copy has only in-frame clones and lacks some. The table for this sample gives 150,000 to 200,000 clones. Sequenced: PBMCs. The receptors shown here come from a woman aged 18 to 35 in good health and CMV-seropositive. CDR3s include the opening cysteine and the closing phenylalanine or tryptophan.

>TRBV18|TRBJ2-3
CASSPGLAGVITDTQYF
>TRBV5-4|TRBJ2-1
CASSLRLAVGYNEQFF
>TRBV6-1|NA
CASSEGAGPQYF
>TRBV7-9|TRBJ1-3
CASNVQGGNTIYF
>TRBV7-2|TRBJ1-1
CASSQEGQGATSTEAFF
>TRBV7-2|TRBJ1-6
CASSFNPGTYNSPLHF
>TRBV5-4|TRBJ2-5
CASSLAGGWETQYF
>TRBV2|TRBJ1-1
CASRNRGQNTEAFF
>TRBV29-1|TRBJ2-7
CSVVGTGEQGYEQYF
>TRBV15|TRBJ2-7
CATSSRTGAYEQYF
>TRBV5-5|TRBJ1-4
CASSLYGGFGEKLFF
>TRBV2|TRBJ2-7
CASSVERDSYEQYF
>TRBV11-2|TRBJ2-7
CASSLDLTGGVSIYEQYF
>TRBV4-2|TRBJ2-2
CASSQSSAGASTGELFF
>TRBV7-9|TRBJ1-4
CASSVQGSEEKLFF
>TRBV4-3|TRBJ2-7
CASSQAFTGTGTYEQYF
>TRBV9|TRBJ1-2
CASSVTSGLGYTF
>TRBV4-2|TRBJ2-7
CASSPGQGLSYEQYF
>TRBV28|TRBJ1-1
CASSSSGQGNTEAFF
>TRBV5-6|TRBJ1-3
CASSLGTVSGNTIYF
>TRBV25-1|TRBJ1-4
CASSDPSGTGEHEKLFF
>TRBV4-2|TRBJ2-5
CASSQARTGVETQYF
>TRBV19|TRBJ2-7
CASSRDRGHEQYF
>TRBV25-1|TRBJ2-2
CASSEAGRNTGELFF
>TRBV5-1|TRBJ1-1
CASTLYNAGQSAFF
>TRBV19|TRBJ1-2
CASRGPAAGHFTF
>TRBV13|TRBJ2-1
CASSQWGGGSYNEQFF
>TRBV2|TRBJ2-7
CASSEAGLASYEQYF
>TRBV27|TRBJ1-1
CASSVLSPPGVDPNTEAFF
>TRBV7-6|TRBJ1-1
CASSSYSANTETFF
>TRBV15|TRBJ2-2
CATSRKQTGTENTGELFF